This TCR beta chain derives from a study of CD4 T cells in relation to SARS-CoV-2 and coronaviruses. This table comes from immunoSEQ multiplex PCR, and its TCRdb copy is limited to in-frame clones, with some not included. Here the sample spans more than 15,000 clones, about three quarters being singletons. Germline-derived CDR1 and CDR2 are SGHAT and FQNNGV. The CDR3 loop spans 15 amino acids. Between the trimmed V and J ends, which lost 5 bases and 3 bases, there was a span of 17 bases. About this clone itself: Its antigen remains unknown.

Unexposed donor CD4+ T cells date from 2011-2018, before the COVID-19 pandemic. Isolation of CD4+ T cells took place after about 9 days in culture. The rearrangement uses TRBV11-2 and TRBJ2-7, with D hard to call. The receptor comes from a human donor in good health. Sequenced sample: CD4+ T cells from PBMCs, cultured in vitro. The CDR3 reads CASSKADILRYEQYF. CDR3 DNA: TGTGCCAGCAGCAAGGCCGACATCCTACGCTACGAGCAGTACTTC. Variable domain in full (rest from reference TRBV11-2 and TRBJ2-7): EAGVAQSPRYKIIEKRQSVAFWCNPISGHATLYWYQQILGQGPKLLIQFQNNGVVDDSQLPKDRFSAERLKGVDSTLKIQPAKLEDSAVYLCASSKADILRYEQYFGPGTRLTVT.